Listed here are 4 T cell receptor beta chains from one sample, sequenced in a study of T cell repertoires in aging, cancer and after chemotherapy. A mixed TRB-A/B primer pool amplified rearranged TRB by multiplex touch-down PCR. In TCRdb, the multiplex PCR reads were re-called with MiXCR into one record per CDR3 protein. The data show around 12,000 distinct CDR3 sequences, 25% to 30% seen once. TCR beta rearrangements were amplified from peripheral blood genomic DNA. The sample taken for sequencing was blood. These receptors came from a human donor with a blood cancer.

This chain uses TRBV6-4 with TRBJ1-5; a possible D gene is TRBD1 (5 bases). The CDR3 totals 13 residues. CDR1 and CDR2 (germline): MRHNA, SNTAGT. Trimming shortened V by 4 bases and J by 3 bases, and 7 bases separated the two germline ends. DNA for the CDR3: TGTGCCAGCAGTGCCAGGGACAATCAGCCCCAGCATTTT. Amino acids: CASSARDNQPQHF.

This clonotype is medium-sized. This chain connects TRBV5-4 to TRBJ1-2; D is undetermined. This CDR3 is built from 15 residues. In germline, CDR1 is SGHNT, CDR2 YYREEE (reference sequence). V lost 0 bases, J lost 8 bases, and 17 bases lay in between. The CDR3 coding sequence is TGTGCCAGCAGCTTGGATTACGGCGAGGGAGGAGGCTACACCTTC. It translates to CASSLDYGEGGGYTF. Supplemented by reference TRBV5-4 and TRBJ1-2, the full variable domain reads ETGVTQSPTHLIKTRGQQVTLRCSSQSGHNTVSWYQQALGQGPQFIFQYYREEENGRGNFPPRFSGLQFPNYSSELNVNALELDDSALYLCASSLDYGEGGGYTFGSGTRLTVV.

This clonotype was picked up a small number of times. The chain joins TRBV7-2 to TRBJ2-5; D not resolved. There are 14 residues in the CDR3. The germline V gene encodes CDR1 SGHTA and CDR2 FQGNSA. V lost 4 bases, J lost 1 base, and 10 bases lay in between. CDR3 nucleotides: TGTGCCAGCAGCTCCCGACATAGCCAAGAGACCCAGTACTTC. It specifies CASSSRHSQETQYF.

The table lists this clonotype with a few counts. V and J are TRBV11-2 and TRBJ2-7; D may be TRBD2 (5 bases). Trimming removed 5 bases from V and 2 bases from J, with 13 bases in between. CDR3 length: 14 residues. Germline CDR1 is SGHAT and CDR2 is FQNNGV. The CDR3: CASSPLTGTYEQYF. The CDR3 DNA is TGTGCCAGCAGCCCCTTAACGGGGACCTACGAGCAGTACTTC.